This TCR beta chain was recorded in a study of T cells in localized non-small cell lung cancer. The CDR3 consists of 15 residues. In germline, CDR1 is LNHDA, CDR2 SQIVND (reference sequence). The ends lost 10 bases at V and 4 bases at J; junction bases unmatched: 15. Sequencing used immunoSEQ multiplex PCR; TCRdb keeps in-frame clones, though not all of them. The table lists tens of thousands of clones, 85% to 90% of them singletons. The chain combines TRBV19 with TRBJ1-2, with 7 bases aligning to TRBD1. The sequence derives from a male donor at least 60 years old with stage III lung adenocarcinoma. Source: peripheral blood, taken before any cancer treatment. CDR3: CATARGGDSSYGYTF. The CDR3 DNA sequence: TGTGCCACTGCCAGGGGGGGGGATTCGTCCTATGGCTACACCTTC.